This entry is about one T cell receptor beta chain. This CDR3 is 17 amino acids long. The germline V gene encodes CDR1 LGHDT and CDR2 YNNKEL (reference sequence). Trimming pared 0 bases from V and 4 bases from J, leaving 18 bases between. Authors' processing steps: It was from reference gene primer amplification that nucleated cell counts were estimated. Sequenced by immunoSEQ multiplex PCR; TCRdb stores in-frame clones only, minus some. That table is the source of V, J and clone size, and D and trimming were worked out from the DNA. Counted here are 280,000 or so clones, approximately 88% occurring once; the ten biggest clones make up roughly 7%. This entry belongs to a study of blood T cell repertoires in COVID-19. Across the whole study: Acute and convalescent COVID-19 samples came from the United States, Italy and Spain.

The sequence derives from a woman aged 25-40 years who had recovered from COVID-19. The sequenced sample consisted of peripheral blood. This rearrangement joins TRBV3-1 (or the pseudogene TRBV3-2) to TRBJ2-5; D perhaps matches TRBD2 (6 bases). For the CDR3, the DNA is TGTGCCAGCAGCCAAGAAGGGCGGGGACGAAGGCTAGAGACCCAGTACTTC. Protein product: CASSQEGRGRRLETQYF.